The 20 T cell receptor beta chains in this list originate from one sample, sequenced in a study of blood T cell repertoires in COVID-19. TCRdb's table, derived via immunoSEQ multiplex PCR, lists solely in-frame clones and lacks some. The sample has tens of thousands of clones, around 90% seen once; the top ten hold about 6.5%. Sequencing was carried out using peripheral blood. These receptors were obtained from a woman of 80 years or more with active COVID-19.

This chain joins TRBV7-2 and TRBJ1-2; 9 bases are shared with TRBD1. The J segment lost 8 bases and the V segment lost 3 bases, leaving 10 bases of the junction unmatched. Looked up from germline, CDR1 is SGHTA and CDR2 is FQGNSA. This CDR3 comprises 15 residues. The CDR3 nucleotides read TGTGCCAGCAGCTTTAGAAGTGAGACAGGGGGAGGCTACACCTTC. Protein product: CASSFRSETGGGYTF. The full variable domain, in which reference TRBV7-2 and TRBJ1-2 provide the parts outside the CDR3, is GAGVSQSPSNKVTEKGKDVELRCDPISGHTALYWYRQSLGQGLEFLIYFQGNSAPDKSGLPSDRFSAERTGGSVSTLTIQRTQQEDSAVYLCASSFRSETGGGYTFGSGTRLTVV.

V usage is TRBV27 and J usage is TRBJ1-2; tentative D call: TRBD1 (5 bases). Germline CDR1 is MNHEY and CDR2 is SMNVEV (reference sequence). This CDR3 is built from 12 residues. Trimming took off 3 bases at V and 7 bases at J, with 9 bases between the two ends. The CDR3 DNA sequence: TGTGCCAGCAGTTTTGGAGGGGTTGGCTACACCTTC. Amino acids: CASSFGGVGYTF.

V gene TRBV5-6 combines with J gene TRBJ2-7; 12 bases match TRBD1. J lost 6 bases, V lost 4 bases, and 5 bases had no gene match. This CDR3 is 14 amino acids long. Germline V lookup: CDR1 SGHDT, CDR2 YYEEEE. As DNA, the CDR3 is TGTGCCAGCAGCCTGGGACAGGGGGCGTTCGAGCAGTACTTC. This translates into CASSLGQGAFEQYF. The full variable domain, in which reference TRBV5-6 and TRBJ2-7 provide the parts outside the CDR3, is DAGVTQSPTHLIKTRGQQVTLRCSPKSGHDTVSWYQQALGQGPQFIFQYYEEEERQRGNFPDRFSGHQFPNYSSELNVNALLLGDSALYLCASSLGQGAFEQYFGPGTRLTVT.

This chain uses TRBV3-1 (or the pseudogene TRBV3-2) with TRBJ2-3, with 13 bases aligning to TRBD2. V was clipped by 4 bases and J by 4 bases; unmatched bases: 8. Germline lookup yields CDR1 LGHDT and CDR2 YNNKEL (reference sequence). The CDR3 is 17 residues long. CDR3 coding DNA: TGTGCCAGCAGCCTTCATATTACTAGCGGGGGGGCAGATACGCAGTATTTT. Protein sequence: CASSLHITSGGADTQYF.

V usage is TRBV4-2 and J usage is TRBJ2-2; TRBD2 is a possible D gene (5 bases). The CDR3 is made up of 14 amino acids. Germline CDR1 LGHNA, CDR2 YNFKEQ. V was pared by 0 bases and J by 6 bases, with 8 bases between. CDR3 sequence (DNA): TGTGCCAGCAGCCAAGAAGGACTTTCCGGGGAGCTGTTTTTT. Residues: CASSQEGLSGELFF.

The CDR3: CASSLYRGRENIQYF. Here the CDR3 DNA reads TGTGCCAGCAGCTTATACAGGGGGCGGGAAAACATTCAGTACTTC. The V and J genes are TRBV7-8 and TRBJ2-4; 9 nucleotides line up with TRBD1. Germline CDR1 reads SGHVS; CDR2 reads FQNEAQ. V gave up 2 bases and J gave up 5 bases; unmatched junction bases: 4. The CDR3 runs to 15 residues. Complete variable domain (other parts from reference TRBV7-8 and TRBJ2-4): GAGVSQSPRYKVAKRGQDVALRCDPISGHVSLFWYQQALGQGPEFLTYFQNEAQLDKSGLPSDRFFAERPEGSVSTLKIQRTQQEDSAVYLCASSLYRGRENIQYFGAGTRLSVL.

The chain carries TRBV10-3 and TRBJ2-1; D not resolved. The CDR3 totals 14 residues. Germline V CDR1 and CDR2: ENHRY, SYGVKD. V lost 10 bases and J lost 4, with 17 bases in between. The DNA of the CDR3 is TGTGCCACCCGTTACTCCGATATTTACAATGAGCAGTTCTTC. Residues: CATRYSDIYNEQFF.

V and J are TRBV11-2 and TRBJ2-2, with TRBD2 identical over 7 bases. J was trimmed by 0 bases and V by 8 bases; bases with no gene match: 12. Germline V gives CDR1 SGHAT, CDR2 FQNNGV. There are 17 residues in the CDR3. CDR3 nucleotide sequence: TGTGCCAGCCGCCGATCATTCGGGGGGACGAACACCGGGGAGCTGTTTTTT. Residues: CASRRSFGGTNTGELFF.

The chain recombines TRBV12-3 or TRBV12-4 with TRBJ2-7, with a tentative D call TRBD1 (6 bases). Trimming removed 1 base from V and 3 bases from J, with 7 bases in between. This CDR3 is 13 amino acids long. CDR3 loop: CASSLGGHYEQYF. CDR3 coding DNA: TGTGCCAGCAGTTTAGGGGGGCACTACGAGCAGTACTTC.

The V and J genes are TRBV4-2 and TRBJ2-5; 14 positions match TRBD2. The germline V gene encodes CDR1 LGHNA and CDR2 YNFKEQ. The CDR3 loop spans 16 amino acids. Trimming at V came to 5 bases and at J to 1 base, leaving 3 bases not matched to a gene. The CDR3 DNA reads as TGTGCCAGCAGCACTGGACTAGCGGGGGGCCAAGAGACCCAGTACTTC. The encoded protein is CASSTGLAGGQETQYF.

This clone came up once. This chain joins TRBV4-1 and TRBJ1-1, with TRBD1 matching over 9 bases. This CDR3 spans 15 amino acids. The V gene's germline CDR1 is MGHRA and CDR2 YSYEKL. V lost 0 bases, J lost 6 bases, and 5 bases stayed unmatched. Here the CDR3 DNA reads TGCGCCAGCAGCCAAGATCTGGACAGGGGTCCTGAAGCTTTCTTT. It is translated as CASSQDLDRGPEAFF.

The chain links TRBV2 to TRBJ2-5, with a weak D call TRBD2 (6 bases). Trimming shortened V by 2 bases and J by 1 base, and 14 bases separated the two germline ends. Germline V gives CDR1 SNHLY, CDR2 FYNNEI. This CDR3 has 16 amino acids. The CDR3 DNA sequence: TGTGCCAGCAGTGAATTAGCGGTGGCAGGCCAAGAGACCCAGTACTTC. Protein product: CASSELAVAGQETQYF.

The chain employs TRBV5-1 and TRBJ2-7; 9 bases align to TRBD2. Germline V gene lookup returns CDR1 SGHRS and CDR2 YFSETQ. Trimming took 0 bases from V and 4 from J; bases not matched to a gene: 8. The CDR3 totals 16 residues. The DNA of the CDR3 is TGCGCCAGCAGCTTGGGGCTAGCGGGGCTAGGGTACGAGCAGTACTTC. It yields the protein CASSLGLAGLGYEQYF.

The chain links TRBV30 to TRBJ1-1; no clear D gene. The CDR3 totals 12 residues. V lost 8 bases and J lost 0, with 10 bases in between. The germline V gene has CDR1 GTSNPN and CDR2 SVGIG (reference sequence). The CDR3 is CAGDPVNTEAFF. CDR3 bases: TGTGCCGGAGACCCAGTGAACACTGAAGCTTTCTTT.

The chain joins TRBV6-4 to TRBJ2-7, with D possibly being TRBD1 (6 bases). This CDR3 is 15 amino acids long. The V gene's germline CDR1 is MRHNA and CDR2 SNTAGT. Trimming removed 2 bases at V and 1 base at J, with 12 bases between. The chain's CDR3 is CASSDRTETSYEQYF. The CDR3 DNA sequence: TGTGCCAGCAGTGACCGGACAGAGACTTCCTACGAGCAGTACTTC.

The chain links TRBV7-2 to TRBJ2-1; perhaps TRBD2 as D (6 bases). From germline, CDR1 is SGHTA and CDR2 FQGNSA. Between the trimmed V and J ends, which lost 5 bases and 5 bases, there was a span of 16 bases. The CDR3 spans 15 residues. This chain's CDR3 is CASSLPWGVDNEQFF. DNA for the CDR3: TGTGCCAGCAGCCTCCCCTGGGGGGTTGACAATGAGCAGTTCTTC. Filled out from reference TRBV7-2 and TRBJ2-1, the complete variable domain reads GAGVSQSPSNKVTEKGKDVELRCDPISGHTALYWYRQSLGQGLEFLIYFQGNSAPDKSGLPSDRFSAERTGGSVSTLTIQRTQQEDSAVYLCASSLPWGVDNEQFFGPGTRLTVL.

The chain uses TRBV5-4 and TRBJ1-2, with 12 bases lining up with TRBD1. Germline V gene data show CDR1 as SGHNT and CDR2 as YYREEE (reference sequence). The length of the CDR3 is 14 residues. Losses at the gene ends were 4 bases for V and 6 bases for J; bases not matched to a gene: 4. The CDR3 region is CASSPGTGGHGYTF. The CDR3 nucleotides are TGTGCCAGCAGCCCCGGGACAGGGGGCCATGGCTACACCTTC.

The chain combines TRBV10-3 with TRBJ1-1; D uncertain. The CDR3 runs to 14 residues. CDR1 and CDR2 (germline): ENHRY, SYGVKD. Deletions cut 0 bases from V and 4 bases from J, with 9 bases between. The CDR3 spells CAISESEGSTEAFF. The CDR3 bases are TGTGCCATCAGTGAGTCGGAGGGTAGCACTGAAGCTTTCTTT.

The genes are TRBV7-6 and TRBJ2-3; D ambiguous. Trimming stripped 3 bases from V and 2 bases from J, with 6 bases between. Germline lookup yields CDR1 SGHVS and CDR2 FNYEAQ. The length of the CDR3 is 13 residues. The CDR3 coding sequence is TGTGCCAGCAGCTTTGGCACCACAGATACGCAGTATTTT. Its protein product is CASSFGTTDTQYF.

The chain joins TRBV18 to TRBJ1-2; D may be TRBD1 (5 bases). From germline, CDR1 is KGHSH and CDR2 LQKENI. The CDR3 runs to 15 residues. The V end was cut by 3 bases, the J end by 7 bases, with 18 bases between. CDR3 residues: CASSPEGQGMGGYTF. In nucleotides, the CDR3 is TGTGCCAGCTCACCGGAGGGTCAGGGAATGGGTGGCTACACCTTC.